This T cell receptor beta chain was identified in a study of T cell clonality in common variable immunodeficiency (dated by TCRdb to the mid-2010s). The study at large found these results: Although equal DNA input was used, an average of roughly 80,000 unique sequences per sample was obtained for controls, compared with around 30,000 for CVID samples. It was noted by the authors that sequencing of the repertoires of T cell subpopulations would be needed to clarify the cause of the increased clonality in CVID. Differences among patients in the CVID cohort limited the correlations between repertoire features and clinical complications. TCRbeta clonality was higher in CVID subjects than in healthy controls (t-test p = 0.018), and the increase was most characteristic of about a third of subjects. CVID subjects shared fewer TCRbeta clones with each other than healthy controls did (p < 0.0001). Fewer deletions and N-nucleotide insertions were reportedly observed in CVID TCRbeta sequences, and highly modified clones with 13 or more V deletions were reportedly absent from CVID TCRbeta sequences.

The germline V gene yields SQVTM for CDR1 and ANQGSEA for CDR2. V is pruned by 5 bases and J by 6 bases, leaving 3 bases of the junction without a gene match. The CDR3 measures 14 amino acids from cysteine to phenylalanine. The DNA has 33 bases, all within the CDR3, and is read from base 1. Both CVID patients and healthy controls were predominantly of Caucasian heritage. Heparinized peripheral whole blood samples of roughly 5 to 8.5 ml were obtained from each donor. Genomic DNA from adults with common variable immune deficiency (CVID) and from healthy adult controls was used to sequence TCRbeta CDR3 repertoires. The control group comprised about 22 healthy adult volunteers, approximately twelve female and approximately ten male, aged 23 to 66 years with a mean age of roughly 32. Diluted blood was density-centrifuged over Hypaque 1077 or Ficoll-Paque to isolate peripheral blood mononuclear cells. Unsorted mononuclear cells served as the source of genomic DNA, which was extracted either by Qiagen column purification or by a centrifugation-based method.

CVID samples and control samples contributed equivalent amounts of genomic DNA as sequencing input. For every sample, a 60 bp segment covering the rearranged TCRbeta CDR3 region was amplified and then sequenced. TCRbeta amplification used the immunoSEQ assay, a bias-corrected multiplex PCR with high-throughput sequencing. As for how the authors treated the data: Each unique nucleotide sequence was treated as a clone and annotated with V, D and J genes, copy number and frequency. Sequences were labeled productive if in frame, and non-productive if out of frame or containing stop codons. As previously described, clonality was calculated on the basis of Shannon's entropy. The predicted amino acid sequences of productive clones were used to derive the mean CDR3 Kyte-Doolittle hydropathy. Using the R hclust function, scaled V gene usage was clustered hierarchically with Manhattan distance and complete linkage. Sharing of clones by CDR3 amino acid sequence was evaluated by resampling 12 repertoires per group over 100 rounds. The repertoires were searched for 70 published EBV-specific and 245 published CMV-specific TCRbeta sequences. A couple of CVID samples that yielded fewer than 10,000 sequences were excluded from the analysis, so 42 CVID repertoires were retained. TCRdb's version of the immuneACCESS table is confined to in-frame rearrangements and falls short of the full clone set. An unresolved V gene accounts for under half of the shortfall where checked; the remainder is of unknown origin. The V and J calls and clone size are taken from that table; D and trimming were inferred from the DNA. This sample has about 45,000 clones in the table, none counted a single time. In total, the top ten clones hold 10% of the sample.

This clone has at least ten counts. Its antigen is not yet known. The sequenced fragment ends 3 residues before the CDR3 boundary, so the rest is inferred from the germline J gene. Material: peripheral blood mononuclear cells. This TCR was recovered from a person aged 18 to 69 in good health. The chain is encoded by TRBV29-1 joined to TRBJ2-2; 13 central nucleotides agree with TRBD2. The part of the CDR3 DNA that was read is TGCAGCGTTCGGACTAGCGGGGGCCCCGGGGAG. It translates to CSVRTSGGPGE. The full CDR3 is CSVRTSGGPGELFF.